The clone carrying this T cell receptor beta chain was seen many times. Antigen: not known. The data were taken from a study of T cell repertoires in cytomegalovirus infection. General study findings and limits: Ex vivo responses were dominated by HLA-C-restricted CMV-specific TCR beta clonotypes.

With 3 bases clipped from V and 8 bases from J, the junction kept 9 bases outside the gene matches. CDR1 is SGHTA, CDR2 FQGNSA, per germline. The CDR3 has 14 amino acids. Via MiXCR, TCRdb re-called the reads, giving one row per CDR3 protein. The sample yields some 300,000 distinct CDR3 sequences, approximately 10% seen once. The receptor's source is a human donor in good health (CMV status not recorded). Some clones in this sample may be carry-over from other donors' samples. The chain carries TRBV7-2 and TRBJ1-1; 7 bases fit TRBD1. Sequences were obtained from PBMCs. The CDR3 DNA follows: TGTGCCAGCAGCTTCGACAGGGCCCGAGGCGAAGCTTTCTTT. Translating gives CASSFDRARGEAFF. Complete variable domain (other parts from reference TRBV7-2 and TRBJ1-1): GAGVSQSPSNKVTEKGKDVELRCDPISGHTALYWYRQSLGQGLEFLIYFQGNSAPDKSGLPSDRFSAERTGGSVSTLTIQRTQQEDSAVYLCASSFDRARGEAFFGQGTRLTVV.